The 21 T cell receptor beta chains presented below share a single source sample, sequenced in a study of shared clonotypes between healthy human individuals. TCRdb keeps only in-frame clones here, not all; method: immunoSEQ multiplex PCR. The sample yields fewer than 650,000 clones, around 78% seen once. The sequenced material came from PBMCs. Receptors were obtained from a woman aged 40 to 50 in good health. Some clones in this sample may be carry-over from other donors' samples.

This clone was counted a few times. CDR3 bases: TGCGCCAGCAGCCAAGAGTCCGGACCGATGAACACTGAAGCTTTCTTT. Amino acid sequence: CASSQESGPMNTEAFF. The chain is built from TRBV4-3 and TRBJ1-1; D is undetermined. The CDR3 covers 16 residues. The V gene lost 0 bases and the J gene lost 0 bases, with 11 bases spanning the gap. CDR1 is LGHNA, CDR2 YSLEER, per germline.

This clone was seen at least ten times. This rearrangement joins TRBV28 to TRBJ2-3; 15 bases agree with TRBD2. This CDR3 is built from 15 residues. V shed 6 bases and J 5 bases; nucleotides not matched to a gene: 3. Germline assignment: CDR1 MDHEN and CDR2 SYDVKM. CDR3: CASRRTSGRGDTQYF. CDR3 coding DNA: TGTGCCAGCAGACGGACTAGCGGGAGGGGAGATACGCAGTATTTT.

The rearrangement joins TRBV30 to TRBJ2-1; 10 nucleotides line up with TRBD2. V was clipped by 2 bases and J by 3 bases; unmatched bases: 4. Germline loops: CDR1 GTSNPN, CDR2 SVGIG (reference sequence). CDR3 length: 15 residues. CDR3 protein: CAWSPGLAIYNEQFF. The CDR3 DNA is TGTGCCTGGAGTCCGGGACTAGCGATCTACAATGAGCAGTTCTTC.

Comments on this clone: Its ends do not fully match the called genes, so a read error is possible. This chain links TRBV7-6 with TRBJ2-3; 9 nucleotides agree with TRBD2. The germline V gene has CDR1 SGHVS and CDR2 FNYEAQ. The CDR3 runs 14 residues. Here the CDR3 reads CASNLGGRGDTQYF. CDR3 nucleotides: TGTGCCAGCAACTTAGGCGGGAGGGGAGATACGCAGTATTTT.

The chain employs TRBV7-9 and TRBJ2-7; TRBD1 matches 10 bases. This CDR3 is built from 18 residues. Germline V CDR1 and CDR2: SEHNR, FQNEAQ (reference sequence). V was pared by 5 bases and J by 5 bases, with 18 bases of the junction left unmatched. The CDR3 loop is CASSPKKWSGTGADEQYF. The CDR3 DNA reads TGTGCCAGCAGCCCTAAAAAGTGGAGCGGGACAGGGGCGGACGAGCAGTACTTC.

J is TRBJ2-7 and V is TRBV2; D is perhaps TRBD1 or TRBD2 (5 bases each). Trimming stripped 9 bases from V and 7 bases from J, with 19 bases between. Germline V gene lookup returns CDR1 SNHLY and CDR2 FYNNEI. The CDR3 runs 13 residues. The CDR3 reads CASSRGLDQEQYF. CDR3 DNA: TGTGCCAGTAGCCGGGGCCTAGATCAAGAGCAGTACTTC.

This clone was seen at least ten times. V and J are TRBV30 and TRBJ1-3, with D tentatively TRBD1 (5 bases). CDR3 size: 15 residues. The V end was cut by 3 bases, the J end by 1 base, with 13 bases between. Germline loops: CDR1 GTSNPN, CDR2 SVGIG (reference sequence). CDR3 nucleotides: TGTGCCTGGAGCCCCCTGGGGGGTTCTGGAAACACCATATATTTT. It yields the protein CAWSPLGGSGNTIYF.

This clone came up a few times. The rearrangement joins TRBV7-2 to TRBJ2-7; unclear D gene. CDR3 length equals 13 residues. Per the germline V gene, CDR1 is SGHTA and CDR2 is FQGNSA. Trimming pared 5 bases from V and 7 bases from J, leaving 15 bases between. The CDR3 DNA sequence: TGTGCCAGCAGCATTCCAACTCTGGGGGAGCAGTACTTC. Protein product: CASSIPTLGEQYF.

This CDR3 reads CASSFLPTYNEQFF. As DNA, the CDR3 is TGCGCCAGCAGCTTCCTTCCCACCTACAATGAGCAGTTCTTC. J is TRBJ2-1 and V is TRBV5-1; the D is unclear. Trimming removed 2 bases from V and 2 bases from J, with 8 bases in between. This CDR3 is 14 amino acids long. Germline V gives CDR1 SGHRS, CDR2 YFSETQ.

V usage is TRBV7-2 and J usage is TRBJ2-3, with 12 bases aligning to TRBD1. V shed 5 bases and J 0 bases; nucleotides not matched to a gene: 3. Germline V gene data show CDR1 as SGHTA and CDR2 as FQGNSA. The CDR3 loop spans 16 amino acids. This chain's CDR3 is CASSRGQGASTDTQYF. The DNA of the CDR3 is TGTGCCAGCAGCCGGGGACAGGGGGCGAGCACAGATACGCAGTATTTT.

The J gene is TRBJ2-2, the V gene TRBV28; TRBD2 aligns across 9 bases. J lost 3 bases, V lost 4 bases, and 3 bases had no gene match. This CDR3 spans 15 amino acids. Germline CDR1 is MDHEN and CDR2 is SYDVKM. The CDR3 region has the DNA TGTGCCAGCAGTTACTGGACTAGCGACACCGGGGAGCTGTTTTTT. Its protein product is CASSYWTSDTGELFF.

J is TRBJ1-4 and V is TRBV29-1; 8 nucleotides align to TRBD1. The CDR3 has 14 amino acids. CDR1 and CDR2 from the germline V gene are SQVTM and ANQGSEA. Trimming cost V 1 base and J 7 bases; bases outside gene matches: 5. The CDR3 nucleotides read TGCAGCGTTGAAGGGACAGGGATGGGTGAAAAACTGTTTTTT. It encodes CSVEGTGMGEKLFF.

J is TRBJ2-5 and V is TRBV10-3; possible D gene TRBD2, 6 bases. The DNA end is more similar to TRBJ2-7, so the J call may be wrong. This CDR3 contains 17 residues. Germline V gene lookup returns CDR1 ENHRY and CDR2 SYGVKD. This chain's CDR3 is CAISESTLAYSSYEQYF. In nucleotides, the CDR3 is TGTGCCATCAGTGAGTCGACTCTAGCGTACAGCTCCTACGAGCAGTACTTC.

This clone has at least ten counts. The chain carries TRBV14 and TRBJ2-7; D assignment may be TRBD1 or TRBD2 (5 bases each). The CDR3 has 17 amino acids. The germline CDR1 and CDR2 sequences are SGHDN and FVKESK. Trimming cost V 0 bases and J 7 bases, with 22 bases left between them. In DNA, the CDR3 is TGTGCCAGCAGCCAAGAGGTTTCCCCAGGGTACGAGGGAGAGCAGTACTTC. Protein sequence: CASSQEVSPGYEGEQYF. The full variable domain, completed using reference TRBV14 and TRBJ2-7, is EAGVTQFPSHSVIEKGQTVTLRCDPISGHDNLYWYRRVMGKEIKFLLHFVKESKQDESGMPNNRFLAERTGGTYSTLKVQPAELEDSGVYFCASSQEVSPGYEGEQYFGPGTRLTVT.

The chain is built from TRBV7-9 and TRBJ2-7; TRBD2 aligns across 9 bases. The V gene end was trimmed by 4 bases and the J gene end by 2 bases; junction bases not matched to a gene: 6. The CDR3 covers 15 residues. Germline CDR1 is SEHNR and CDR2 is FQNEAQ (reference sequence). Here the CDR3 DNA reads TGTGCCAGCAGCTCACGACTAGCGGCTACCTACGAGCAGTACTTC. Its translation is CASSSRLAATYEQYF.

The chain couples TRBV19 to TRBJ1-2, with D possibly being TRBD1 (6 bases). V gave up 6 bases and J gave up 3 bases, with 17 bases separating them. The CDR3 spans 15 residues. The germline V gene has CDR1 LNHDA and CDR2 SQIVND (reference sequence). In nucleotides, the CDR3 is TGTGCCAGTAGCCCCCAGGGGCTAGCTGACTATGGCTACACCTTC. The encoded protein is CASSPQGLADYGYTF.

This clone was seen more than once but under ten times. The chain carries TRBV15 and TRBJ1-4; D is ambiguous. V dropped 3 bases and J dropped 7 bases, with 6 bases sitting between them. Germline V gene sequence: CDR1 LNHNV, CDR2 YYDKDF (reference sequence). The CDR3 extends over 12 amino acids. The CDR3 loop reads CATSSLLEKLFF. The DNA of the CDR3 is TGTGCCACCAGCAGTCTTCTTGAAAAACTGTTTTTT.

This clone was counted only a few times. V usage is TRBV11-2 and J usage is TRBJ2-7; a possible D gene is TRBD1 (6 bases). The CDR3 runs to 15 residues. In germline, CDR1 is SGHAT, CDR2 FQNNGV. The ends were cut back, 5 bases at V and 6 bases at J, with 20 bases in the middle. The CDR3 here is CASSHRGRGVGEQYF. In nucleotides, the CDR3 is TGTGCCAGCAGCCACCGAGGCAGGGGAGTAGGCGAGCAGTACTTC.

The chain links TRBV7-8 to TRBJ1-1; 10 nucleotides line up with TRBD1. CDR1 is SGHVS and CDR2 is FQNEAQ in the germline V gene. V lost 1 base to trimming and J lost 3 bases; unmatched junction nucleotides: 5. The CDR3 runs to 16 residues. The CDR3 coding sequence is TGTGCCAGCAGCTTAGACGGCGGGACAGGGGACACTGAAGCTTTCTTT. Translated, it gives CASSLDGGTGDTEAFF.

V gene TRBV11-2 combines with J gene TRBJ2-5; D possibly corresponds to TRBD2 (5 bases). V lost 5 bases, J lost 3 bases, and 19 bases lay in between. Germline V gene lookup returns CDR1 SGHAT and CDR2 FQNNGV. The CDR3 spans 16 residues. In nucleotides, the CDR3 is TGTGCCAGCAGCCCTAGCTCCGCCCCGGGGAAAGAGACCCAGTACTTC. Its protein is CASSPSSAPGKETQYF.

This clone was seen a single time. This rearrangement joins TRBV9 to TRBJ2-7, with 9 bases identical to TRBD2. The ends lost 0 bases at V and 0 bases at J; junction bases unmatched: 4. Germline CDR1 reads SGDLS; CDR2 reads YYNGEE. The length of the CDR3 is 16 residues. CDR3 nucleotides: TGTGCCAGCAGCGTAGGCCTAGCGGGGAGCTCCTACGAGCAGTACTTC. As protein: CASSVGLAGSSYEQYF.